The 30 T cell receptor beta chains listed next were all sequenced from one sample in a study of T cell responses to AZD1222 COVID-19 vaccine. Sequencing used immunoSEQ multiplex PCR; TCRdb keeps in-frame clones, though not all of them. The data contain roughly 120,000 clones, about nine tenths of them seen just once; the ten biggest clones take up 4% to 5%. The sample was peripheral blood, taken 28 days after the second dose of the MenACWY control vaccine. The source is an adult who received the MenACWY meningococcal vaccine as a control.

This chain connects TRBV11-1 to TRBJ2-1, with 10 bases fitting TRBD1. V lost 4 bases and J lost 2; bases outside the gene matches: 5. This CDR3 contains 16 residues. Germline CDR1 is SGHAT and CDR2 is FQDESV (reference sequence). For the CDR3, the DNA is TGTGCCAGCAGCTCCAGAGGACAGGGGGCCTACAATGAGCAGTTCTTC. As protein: CASSSRGQGAYNEQFF.

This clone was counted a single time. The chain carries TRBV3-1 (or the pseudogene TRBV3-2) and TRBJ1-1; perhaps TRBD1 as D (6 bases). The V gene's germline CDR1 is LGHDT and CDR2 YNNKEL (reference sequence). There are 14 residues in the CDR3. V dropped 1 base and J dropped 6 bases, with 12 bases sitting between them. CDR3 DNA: TGTGCCAGCAGCCAAGTTAAGGGGGGCTCTGAAGCTTTCTTT. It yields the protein CASSQVKGGSEAFF.

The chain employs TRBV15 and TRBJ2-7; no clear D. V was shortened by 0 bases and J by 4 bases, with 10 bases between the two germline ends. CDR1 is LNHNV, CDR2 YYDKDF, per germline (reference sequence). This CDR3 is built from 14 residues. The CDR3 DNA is TGTGCCACCAGCAGAGACAGCGTGGCGTACGAGCAGTACTTC. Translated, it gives CATSRDSVAYEQYF.

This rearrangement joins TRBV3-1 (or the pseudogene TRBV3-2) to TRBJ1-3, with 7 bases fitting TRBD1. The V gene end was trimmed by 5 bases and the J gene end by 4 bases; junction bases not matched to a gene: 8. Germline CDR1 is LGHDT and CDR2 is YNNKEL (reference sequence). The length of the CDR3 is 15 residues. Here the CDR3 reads CASSKTGVKGNTIYF. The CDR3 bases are TGTGCCAGCAGCAAAACAGGGGTGAAAGGAAACACCATATATTTT.

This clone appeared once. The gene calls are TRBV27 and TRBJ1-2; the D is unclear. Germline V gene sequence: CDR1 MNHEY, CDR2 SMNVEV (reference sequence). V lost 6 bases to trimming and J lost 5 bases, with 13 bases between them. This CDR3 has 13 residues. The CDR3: CASRGYTEYGYTF. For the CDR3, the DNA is TGTGCCAGCAGGGGGTACACGGAATATGGCTACACCTTC.

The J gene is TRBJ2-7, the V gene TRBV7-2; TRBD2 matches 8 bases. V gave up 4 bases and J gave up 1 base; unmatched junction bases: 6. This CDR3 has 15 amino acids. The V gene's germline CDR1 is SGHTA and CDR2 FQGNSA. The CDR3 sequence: CASSSSAGASYEQYF. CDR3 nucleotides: TGTGCCAGCAGCTCCTCAGCGGGAGCTTCCTACGAGCAGTACTTC.

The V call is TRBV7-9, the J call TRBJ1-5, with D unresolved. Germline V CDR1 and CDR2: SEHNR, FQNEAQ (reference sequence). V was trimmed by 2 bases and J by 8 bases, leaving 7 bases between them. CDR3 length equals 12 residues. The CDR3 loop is CASSLLDKPQHF. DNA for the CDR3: TGTGCCAGCAGCTTACTTGATAAGCCCCAGCATTTT. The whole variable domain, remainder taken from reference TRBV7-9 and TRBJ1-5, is DTGVSQNPRHKITKRGQNVTFRCDPISEHNRLYWYRQTLGQGPEFLTYFQNEAQLEKSRLLSDRFSAERPKGSFSTLEIQRTEQGDSAMYLCASSLLDKPQHFGDGTRLSIL.

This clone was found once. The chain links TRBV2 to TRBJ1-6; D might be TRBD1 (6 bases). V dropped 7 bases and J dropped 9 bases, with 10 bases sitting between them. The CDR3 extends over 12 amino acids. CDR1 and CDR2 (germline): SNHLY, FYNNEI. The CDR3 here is CASIRGGSPLHF. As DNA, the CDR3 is TGTGCCAGCATCAGGGGCGGTTCACCCCTCCACTTT. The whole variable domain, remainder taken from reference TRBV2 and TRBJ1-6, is EPEVTQTPSHQVTQMGQEVILRCVPISNHLYFYWYRQILGQKVEFLVSFYNNEISEKSEIFDDQFSVERPDGSNFTLKIRSTKLEDSAMYFCASIRGGSPLHFGNGTRLTVT.

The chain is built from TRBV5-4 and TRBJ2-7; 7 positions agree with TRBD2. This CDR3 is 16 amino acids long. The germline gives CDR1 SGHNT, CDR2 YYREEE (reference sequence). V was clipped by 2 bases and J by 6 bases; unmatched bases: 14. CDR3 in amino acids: CASSFLVGGGGSEQYF. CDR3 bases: TGTGCCAGCAGCTTTCTAGTGGGCGGGGGAGGAAGCGAGCAGTACTTC.

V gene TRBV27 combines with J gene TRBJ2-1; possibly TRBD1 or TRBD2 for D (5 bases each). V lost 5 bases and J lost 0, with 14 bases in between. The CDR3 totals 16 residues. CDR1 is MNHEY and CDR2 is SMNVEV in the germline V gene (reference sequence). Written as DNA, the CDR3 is TGTGCCAGCAGTCTCGGGGCAGGGAGCTCCTACAATGAGCAGTTCTTC. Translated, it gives CASSLGAGSSYNEQFF.

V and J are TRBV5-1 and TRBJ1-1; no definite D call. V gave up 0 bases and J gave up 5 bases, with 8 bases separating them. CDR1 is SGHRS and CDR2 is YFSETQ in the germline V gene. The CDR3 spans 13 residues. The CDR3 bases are TGCGCCAGCAGCTTGGCCGTGGGGACTGAAGCTTTCTTT. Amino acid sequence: CASSLAVGTEAFF.

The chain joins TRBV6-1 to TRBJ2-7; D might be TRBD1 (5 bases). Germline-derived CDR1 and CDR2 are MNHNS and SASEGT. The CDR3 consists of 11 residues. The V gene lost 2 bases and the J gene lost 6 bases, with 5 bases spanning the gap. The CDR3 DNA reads TGTGCCAGCAGTGAAAGGGGCGAGCAGTACGTC. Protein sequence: CASSERGEQYV.

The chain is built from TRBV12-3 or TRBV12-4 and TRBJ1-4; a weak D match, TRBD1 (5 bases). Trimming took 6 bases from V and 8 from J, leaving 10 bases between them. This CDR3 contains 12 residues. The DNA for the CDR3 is TGTGCCAGCAGGGGACTCAGGGAAAAACTGTTTTTT. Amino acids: CASRGLREKLFF.

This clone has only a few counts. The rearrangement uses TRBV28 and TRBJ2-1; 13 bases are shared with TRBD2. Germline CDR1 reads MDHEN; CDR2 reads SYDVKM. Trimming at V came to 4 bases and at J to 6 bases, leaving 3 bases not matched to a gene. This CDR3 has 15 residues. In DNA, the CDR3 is TGTGCCAGCAGTTCACTAGCGGGAGGGCTCAATGAGCAGTTCTTC. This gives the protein CASSSLAGGLNEQFF.

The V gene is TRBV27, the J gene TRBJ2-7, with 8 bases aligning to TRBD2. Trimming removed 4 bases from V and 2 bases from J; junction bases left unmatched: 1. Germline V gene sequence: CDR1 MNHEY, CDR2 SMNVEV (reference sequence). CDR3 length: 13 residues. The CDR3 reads CASSSGLAYEQYF. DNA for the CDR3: TGTGCCAGCAGTTCGGGACTAGCCTACGAGCAGTACTTC.

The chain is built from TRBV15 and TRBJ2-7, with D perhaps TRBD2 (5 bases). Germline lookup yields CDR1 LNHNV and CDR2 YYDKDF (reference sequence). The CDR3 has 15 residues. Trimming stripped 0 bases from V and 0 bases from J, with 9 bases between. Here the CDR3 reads CATSRDSAGSYEQYF. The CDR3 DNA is TGTGCCACCAGCAGAGATTCTGCGGGCTCCTACGAGCAGTACTTC.

CDR3 residues: CASSQETSGIKRETQYF. The CDR3 DNA sequence: TGTGCCAGCAGCCAAGAAACAAGCGGGATAAAAAGGGAGACCCAGTACTTC. The rearrangement links TRBV3-1 (or the pseudogene TRBV3-2) to TRBJ2-5, with 7 bases aligning to TRBD2. Germline V gene sequence: CDR1 LGHDT, CDR2 YNNKEL (reference sequence). V dropped 0 bases and J dropped 5; count of bases not matched to a gene: 12. This CDR3 has 17 amino acids.

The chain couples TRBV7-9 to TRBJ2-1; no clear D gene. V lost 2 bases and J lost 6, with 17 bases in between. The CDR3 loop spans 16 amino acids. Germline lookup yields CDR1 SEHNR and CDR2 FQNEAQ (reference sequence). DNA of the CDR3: TGTGCCAGCAGCTTATTAGAACCGCATCCCGGCAATGAGCAGTTCTTC. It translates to CASSLLEPHPGNEQFF.

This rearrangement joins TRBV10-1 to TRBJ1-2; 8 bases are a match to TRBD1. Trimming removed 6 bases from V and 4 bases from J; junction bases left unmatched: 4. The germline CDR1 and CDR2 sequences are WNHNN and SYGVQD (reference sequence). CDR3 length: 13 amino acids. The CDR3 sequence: CASSRGQVYGYTF. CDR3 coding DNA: TGCGCCAGCAGCCGGGGACAGGTCTATGGCTACACCTTC.

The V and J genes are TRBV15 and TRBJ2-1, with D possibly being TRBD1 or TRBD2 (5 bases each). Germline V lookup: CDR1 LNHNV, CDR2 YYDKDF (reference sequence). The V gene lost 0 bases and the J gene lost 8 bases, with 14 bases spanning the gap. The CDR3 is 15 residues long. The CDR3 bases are TGTGCCACCAGCAGAGATGCGACGGGGCTTGATGAGCAGTTCTTC. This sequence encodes CATSRDATGLDEQFF.

CDR3 sequence (DNA): TGCGCCAGCAGCTTTACAGCGGGACAGGGCTATGGCTACACCTTC. This translates into CASSFTAGQGYGYTF. The rearrangement joins TRBV5-1 to TRBJ1-2; 9 bases fit TRBD1. Losses at the gene ends were 2 bases for V and 4 bases for J; bases not matched to a gene: 6. This CDR3 spans 15 amino acids. Germline lookup yields CDR1 SGHRS and CDR2 YFSETQ.

The CDR3 reads CASLQGAQPQHF. CDR3 DNA sequence: TGTGCCAGCTTACAGGGAGCTCAGCCCCAGCATTTT. The chain couples TRBV19 to TRBJ1-5, with D possibly TRBD1 on 6 matching bases. The V and J ends lost 9 bases and 6 bases respectively, with 12 bases between them. The germline CDR1 and CDR2 sequences are LNHDA and SQIVND (reference sequence). The CDR3 consists of 12 residues.

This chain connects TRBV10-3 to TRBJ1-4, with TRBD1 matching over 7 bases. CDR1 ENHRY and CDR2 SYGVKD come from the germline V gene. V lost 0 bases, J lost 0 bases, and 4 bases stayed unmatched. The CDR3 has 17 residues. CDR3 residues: CAISESTGKATNEKLFF. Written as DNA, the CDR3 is TGTGCCATCAGTGAGTCGACAGGGAAAGCAACTAATGAAAAACTGTTTTTT.

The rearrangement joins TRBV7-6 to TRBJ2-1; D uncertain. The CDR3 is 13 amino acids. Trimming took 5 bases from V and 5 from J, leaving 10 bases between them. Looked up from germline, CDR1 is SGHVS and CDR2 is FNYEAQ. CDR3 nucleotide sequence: TGTGCCAGCAGCGCCTTACCAAACAATGAGCAGTTCTTC. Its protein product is CASSALPNNEQFF.

CDR3 sequence (DNA): TGTGCCAGCAGTTACACCGGGACTAGCGGGATCGGGGAGCTGTTTTTT. Amino acid sequence: CASSYTGTSGIGELFF. The rearrangement uses TRBV6-5 and TRBJ2-2; 13 nucleotides align to TRBD2. Germline V gene lookup returns CDR1 MNHEY and CDR2 SVGAGI. V was pared by 2 bases and J by 7 bases, with 4 bases of the junction left unmatched. The CDR3 totals 16 residues.

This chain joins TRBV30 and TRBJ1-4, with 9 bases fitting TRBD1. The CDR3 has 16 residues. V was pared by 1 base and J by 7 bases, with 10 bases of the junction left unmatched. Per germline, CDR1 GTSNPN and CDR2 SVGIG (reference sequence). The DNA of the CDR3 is TGTGCCTGGAGTGCGACTCTCGGGACAGGGAGTGAAAAACTGTTTTTT. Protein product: CAWSATLGTGSEKLFF.

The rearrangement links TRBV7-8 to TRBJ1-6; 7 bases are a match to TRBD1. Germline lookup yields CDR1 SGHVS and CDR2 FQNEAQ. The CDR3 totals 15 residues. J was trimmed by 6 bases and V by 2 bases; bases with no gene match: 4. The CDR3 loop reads CASSLIAGGNSPLHF. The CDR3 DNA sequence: TGTGCCAGCAGCTTAATTGCAGGGGGTAATTCACCCCTCCACTTT.

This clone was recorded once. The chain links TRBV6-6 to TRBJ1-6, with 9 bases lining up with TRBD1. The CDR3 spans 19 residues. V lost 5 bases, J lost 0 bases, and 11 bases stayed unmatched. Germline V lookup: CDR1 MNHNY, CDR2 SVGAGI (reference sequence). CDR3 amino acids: CASSRSTGQGSSYNSPLHF. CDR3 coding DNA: TGTGCCAGCAGTCGCTCGACGGGACAGGGAAGCTCCTATAATTCACCCCTCCACTTT.

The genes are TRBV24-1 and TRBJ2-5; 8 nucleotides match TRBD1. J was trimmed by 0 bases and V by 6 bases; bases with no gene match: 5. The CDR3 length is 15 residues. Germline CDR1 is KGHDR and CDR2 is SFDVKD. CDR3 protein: CATSLTGGYQETQYF. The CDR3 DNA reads TGTGCCACCAGTCTCACAGGGGGTTACCAAGAGACCCAGTACTTC.

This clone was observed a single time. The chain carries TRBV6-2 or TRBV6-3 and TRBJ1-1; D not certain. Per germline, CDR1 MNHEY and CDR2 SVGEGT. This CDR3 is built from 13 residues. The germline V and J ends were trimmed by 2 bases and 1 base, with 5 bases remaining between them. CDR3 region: CASSYGTNTEAFF. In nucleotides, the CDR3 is TGTGCCAGCAGTTACGGCACGAACACTGAAGCTTTCTTT.